This T cell receptor beta chain was profiled in a study of OX40 agonist ivuxolimab in advanced cancers. Study-wide background: Three patients responded partially, comprising one with hepatocellular carcinoma and two with cutaneous melanoma. Whole-study results and caveats: CD8+ T cells (on average) carried more expanded clones than CD4+ T cells.

With regard to this clone: What it binds is not known.

V dropped 0 bases and J dropped 4 bases, with 10 bases sitting between them. The CDR3 totals 15 residues. Germline V lookup: CDR1 SGHAT, CDR2 FQNNGV. Sequenced by immunoSEQ multiplex PCR; TCRdb stores in-frame clones only, minus some. The table records 20,000 to 25,000 clones, around nine tenths of them present only once. The receptor's source is an adult with an advanced solid tumor such as melanoma, head and neck, liver or kidney cancer. The sample in question was CD4+ or CD8+ T cells sorted from blood, obtained in a trial of the OX40 agonist ivuxolimab. The J gene is TRBJ1-5, the V gene TRBV11-2, with TRBD1 as a possible D gene (5 bases). The CDR3 loop reads CASSLEWGVNQPQHF. CDR3 nucleotides: TGTGCCAGCAGCTTAGAGTGGGGGGTGAATCAGCCCCAGCATTTT.